This T cell receptor (beta chain) emerged from a study of response to subunit inactivated influenza vaccine. General study points: That few new T cells are recruited by each seasonal influenza vaccination was the authors' suggestion.

The CDR3 spans 16 residues. The germline gives CDR1 MGHRA, CDR2 YSYEKL. The V end lost 1 base, the J end lost 6 bases, and 15 bases lay between the germline ends. A note on this clonotype: Its antigen is not known.

TCRdb ran MiXCR on the RT-PCR reads and lists one entry per CDR3 protein. The sample yields about 780,000 distinct CDR3 sequences, around 18% seen once. The origin of this receptor is a man in his fifties or sixties who received an inactivated influenza vaccine. The sample in question was PBMCs from blood, obtained roughly 5 days after vaccination. V gene TRBV4-1 combines with J gene TRBJ1-4; D may be TRBD1 (6 bases). CDR3 DNA sequence: TGCGCCAGCAGCCAAGGTCGGGGGCGTCTTCATGAAAAACTGTTTTTT. This encodes CASSQGRGRLHEKLFF.